This T cell receptor beta chain was sequenced for a study of cytomegalovirus exposure and HLA in healthy donors. Everyone who donated was a healthy bone marrow donor. The PCR had 60 Vbeta and 13 Jbeta primers. This table comes from immunoSEQ multiplex PCR, and its TCRdb copy is limited to in-frame clones, with some not included. The sample contains some 110,000 clones, approximately 70% of which appear only once. Trimming took off 6 bases at V and 7 bases at J, with 12 bases between the two ends. Germline V gives CDR1 MNHEY, CDR2 SMNVEV (reference sequence). The CDR3 loop spans 12 amino acids. The sample was PBMCs. This chain joins TRBV27 and TRBJ1-2, with D maybe TRBD1 (6 bases). The sequence came from a man aged 25 to 45 in good health and CMV-seropositive. CDR3 in amino acids: CASSPPGVGYTF. The CDR3 coding sequence is TGTGCCAGCAGCCCCCCAGGGGTTGGCTACACCTTC.